This TCR beta chain was profiled in a study of Ad26.COV2.S vaccination and SARS-CoV-2 variants. Turning to the study itself: By the intramuscular route, Ad26.COV2.S was given once, or twice 56 days apart.

This table comes from immunoSEQ multiplex PCR, and its TCRdb copy is limited to in-frame clones, with some not included. In the table there are about 680,000 clones, 80% to 90% of which are singletons. Treatment given: 15 to 20 received Ad26.COV2.S at low or high dose, single or two shots; roughly five received placebo; per-sample allocation not given. Sampling occurred on day 63 after the first vaccine or placebo injection. Whoever gave the sample was an adult aged 18-55 years in Boston. The germline gives CDR1 MNHNY, CDR2 SVGAGI (reference sequence). The V gene lost 5 bases and the J gene lost 3 bases, with 21 bases spanning the gap. There are 17 residues in the CDR3. Study findings and constraints: In TCR breadth and depth analyses, total T cell responses may have been underestimated.

This clone has only one observation. Its antigen is not identified. The sequencing used peripheral blood, collected in a trial of Ad26.COV2.S vaccine versus placebo. The receptor was isolated from a person aged 18-60 years who received the Ad26.COV2.S COVID-19 vaccine or a placebo. This rearrangement joins TRBV6-6 to TRBJ2-3; possible D gene TRBD1, 6 bases. The CDR3 DNA follows: TGTGCCAGCAGTCCGTGGGACACCCCGAGAAAGACAGATACGCAGTATTTT. Its protein is CASSPWDTPRKTDTQYF.